The next 10 T cell receptor beta chains were all read from a single sample in a study of shared clonotypes between healthy human individuals. Some clones are missing from TCRdb's copy, which holds only in-frame ones; the method was immunoSEQ multiplex PCR. Of some 2.1 million clones in the sample, approximately 95% are singletons; the top ten hold about 1.1%. The naive CD8 fraction comprised CD45RO-negative cells positively selected for CCR7 and excluded terminally differentiated effector memory CD45RA+ cells. What was sequenced was naive CD8+ T cells sorted from blood. These receptors were collected from a man aged 18 to 30 in good health.

The V and J genes are TRBV7-2 and TRBJ1-2; 9 bases line up with TRBD1. Germline V gene lookup returns CDR1 SGHTA and CDR2 FQGNSA. This CDR3 contains 13 residues. Trimming cost V 6 bases and J 1 base; bases outside gene matches: 0. The CDR3 nucleotides read TGTGCCAGCAGGGGACAGGGTAACTATGGCTACACCTTC. As protein: CASRGQGNYGYTF. Complete variable domain (other parts from reference TRBV7-2 and TRBJ1-2): GAGVSQSPSNKVTEKGKDVELRCDPISGHTALYWYRQSLGQGLEFLIYFQGNSAPDKSGLPSDRFSAERTGGSVSTLTIQRTQQEDSAVYLCASRGQGNYGYTFGSGTRLTVV.

The chain joins TRBV7-6 to TRBJ2-3; the match to TRBD1 covers 7 bases. This CDR3 region has 16 residues. Germline values: CDR1 SGHVS, CDR2 FNYEAQ. Losses at the gene ends were 3 bases for V and 2 bases for J; bases not matched to a gene: 8. CDR3 DNA sequence: TGTGCCAGCAGCTTCAACAGGGGTCCGTCCACAGATACGCAGTATTTT. Translation: CASSFNRGPSTDTQYF.

V and J are TRBV30 and TRBJ2-5; tentative D call: TRBD2 (6 bases). Trimming pared 3 bases from V and 11 bases from J, leaving 13 bases between. The CDR3 contains 11 residues. In germline, CDR1 is GTSNPN, CDR2 SVGIG (reference sequence). CDR3 residues: CAWSGGPGQYF. The CDR3 DNA reads as TGTGCCTGGAGCGGGGGTCCCGGTCAGTACTTC.

The sample holds one count of this clone. The J gene is TRBJ1-3, the V gene TRBV4-1; D is unresolved. The V end lost 1 base, the J end lost 0 bases, and 10 bases lay between the germline ends. CDR1 and CDR2 from the germline V gene are MGHRA and YSYEKL. This CDR3 has 16 amino acids. This CDR3 is CASSQARGPSGNTIYF. The CDR3 region has the DNA TGCGCCAGCAGCCAAGCCCGTGGACCCTCTGGAAACACCATATATTTT.

The V call is TRBV27, the J call TRBJ2-3; weak D call: TRBD2 (5 bases). V was shortened by 5 bases and J by 2 bases, with 11 bases between the two germline ends. The CDR3 has 14 amino acids. The germline gives CDR1 MNHEY, CDR2 SMNVEV (reference sequence). Written as DNA, the CDR3 is TGTGCCAGCAGTATTAGCGAGTCCACAGATACGCAGTATTTT. It is translated as CASSISESTDTQYF.

This rearrangement joins TRBV4-1 to TRBJ2-3, with 11 bases that match TRBD1. Per the germline V gene, CDR1 is MGHRA and CDR2 is YSYEKL. The CDR3 runs 16 residues. Trimming at V came to 1 base and at J to 3 bases, leaving 3 bases not matched to a gene. The CDR3 DNA follows: TGCGCCAGCAGCCAAGCCGGGACAGGGGGTACAGATACGCAGTATTTT. It encodes CASSQAGTGGTDTQYF.

The chain joins TRBV19 to TRBJ2-7; no clear D gene. The CDR3 contains 14 residues. The V gene's germline CDR1 is LNHDA and CDR2 SQIVND (reference sequence). The ends were cut back, 3 bases at V and 4 bases at J, with 13 bases in the middle. The CDR3 spells CASSMKDGFYEQYF. CDR3 bases: TGTGCCAGTAGTATGAAGGACGGATTTTACGAGCAGTACTTC.

The chain employs TRBV9 and TRBJ1-4, with D unclear. V was cut by 3 bases and J by 0 bases, with 12 bases left in between. This CDR3 spans 16 amino acids. Germline V gives CDR1 SGDLS, CDR2 YYNGEE. CDR3 residues: CASSAGIWATNEKLFF. CDR3 nucleotides: TGTGCCAGCAGCGCCGGAATCTGGGCAACTAATGAAAAACTGTTTTTT.

Worth noting for this clone: This specimen includes other DNA sequences encoding the same CDR3. The V and J genes are TRBV5-1 and TRBJ1-1; D not certain. Trimming shortened V by 4 bases and J by 1 base, and 8 bases separated the two germline ends. The CDR3 spans 13 residues. Germline lookup yields CDR1 SGHRS and CDR2 YFSETQ. The CDR3 region is CASSPYGNTEAFF. CDR3 nucleotide sequence: TGCGCCAGCAGCCCATACGGGAACACTGAAGCTTTCTTT.

With regard to this clone: Other nucleotide sequences in the sample specify the same CDR3. The J gene is TRBJ1-1, the V gene TRBV5-1; weak D call: TRBD1 (5 bases). The germline CDR1 and CDR2 sequences are SGHRS and YFSETQ. V was cut by 5 bases and J by 4 bases, with 9 bases left in between. This CDR3 has 12 residues. This CDR3 is CASRLGATEAFF. The CDR3 DNA reads as TGCGCCAGCAGGCTTGGGGCCACTGAAGCTTTCTTT.